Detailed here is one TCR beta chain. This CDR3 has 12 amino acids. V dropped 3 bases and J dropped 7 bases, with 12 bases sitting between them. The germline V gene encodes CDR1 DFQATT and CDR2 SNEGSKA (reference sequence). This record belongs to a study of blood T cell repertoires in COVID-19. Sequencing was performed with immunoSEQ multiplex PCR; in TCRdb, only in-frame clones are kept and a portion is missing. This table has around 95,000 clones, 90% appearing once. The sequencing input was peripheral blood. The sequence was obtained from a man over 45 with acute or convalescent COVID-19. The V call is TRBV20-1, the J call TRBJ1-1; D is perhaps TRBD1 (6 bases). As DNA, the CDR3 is TGCAGTGCTAGTCCCGGACAGATTGAAGCTTTCTTT. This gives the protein CSASPGQIEAFF.